These 22 T cell receptor beta chains came from one sample sequenced in a study of shared clonotypes between healthy human individuals. Profiling relied on immunoSEQ multiplex PCR, and the TCRdb table lists in-frame clones only, not all of them. This table has millions of clones, 85% to 95% appearing once. The sample was naive CD4+ T cells sorted from blood. Described subset: CD45RA+ positively selected. The source is a man between 18 and 35 years old in good health.

The rearrangement links TRBV30 to TRBJ1-3; 7 bases agree with TRBD1. Unmatched junction bases numbered 6, after V lost 2 bases and J lost 2 bases. CDR1 GTSNPN and CDR2 SVGIG come from the germline V gene (reference sequence). The CDR3 has 15 residues. The CDR3 DNA reads as TGTGCCTGGAGTCCCCCCGGGACAGCTGGAAACACCATATATTTT. This sequence encodes CAWSPPGTAGNTIYF.

Points on this clone: The junction departs from germline at one end; a sequencing error may be responsible. This sequence joins TRBV30 and TRBJ1-2, with 9 bases lining up with TRBD1. Germline-derived CDR1 and CDR2 are GTSNPN and SVGIG (reference sequence). The CDR3 is 13 residues long. The CDR3 DNA reads as TGTGCCTGGACTGGGGGACAGGGTATCGGGTGCGCCTTC. Translating it yields CAWTGGQGIGCAF. The complete variable domain, with remaining parts taken from reference TRBV30 and TRBJ1-2, reads SQTIHQWPATLVQPVGSPLSLECTVEGTSNPNLYWYRQAAGRGLQLLFYSVGIGQISSEVPQNLSASRPQDRQFILSSKKLLLSDSGFYLCAWTGGQGIGCAFGSGTRLTVV.

This chain joins TRBV6-5 and TRBJ2-5; D is unclear. This CDR3 is built from 13 residues. V was trimmed by 6 bases and J by 5 bases, leaving 13 bases between them. The germline gives CDR1 MNHEY, CDR2 SVGAGI. The CDR3 sequence is CASSPPGHETQYF. The CDR3 DNA is TGTGCCAGCAGCCCCCCGGGCCACGAGACCCAGTACTTC.

The V gene is TRBV15, the J gene TRBJ1-5; maybe TRBD1 (5 bases). The V gene lost 0 bases and the J gene lost 0 bases, with 9 bases spanning the gap. CDR3 length equals 16 residues. The germline V gene encodes CDR1 LNHNV and CDR2 YYDKDF (reference sequence). CDR3: CATSRDRGYSNQPQHF. The CDR3 DNA sequence: TGTGCCACCAGCAGAGATCGGGGCTATAGCAATCAGCCCCAGCATTTT. Combining the CDR3 with reference TRBV15 and TRBJ1-5 gives the whole variable domain DAMVIQNPRYQVTQFGKPVTLSCSQTLNHNVMYWYQQKSSQAPKLLFHYYDKDFNNEADTPDNFQSRRPNTSFCFLDIRSPGLGDTAMYLCATSRDRGYSNQPQHFGDGTRLSIL.

The chain couples TRBV6-1 to TRBJ1-2, with 9 bases that match TRBD1. Germline CDR1 reads MNHNS; CDR2 reads SASEGT. The CDR3 is 15 residues long. V was clipped by 9 bases and J by 8 bases; unmatched bases: 16. CDR3 DNA sequence: TGTGCCAGTGACATTAATGGACAGGGGCCAAGGGGCTACACCTTC. This translates into CASDINGQGPRGYTF.

The chain joins TRBV27 to TRBJ2-7; the D gene is possibly TRBD1 (6 bases). The CDR3 is 15 amino acids. The ends were cut back, 5 bases at V and 13 bases at J, with 27 bases in the middle. Germline V gene sequence: CDR1 MNHEY, CDR2 SMNVEV (reference sequence). CDR3 in DNA: TGTGCCAGCAGTCTCATCCGGGACACCCCTCGAGCAGTTTACTTC. Amino acids: CASSLIRDTPRAVYF.

Turning to this clone: A much more abundant neighbour one base away suggests this may be a read error. The identical CDR3 is also encoded by other nucleotide sequences in the sample. The V gene is TRBV5-8, the J gene TRBJ1-1, with a tentative D call TRBD1 (5 bases). The CDR3 spans 15 residues. Germline lookup yields CDR1 SGHTS and CDR2 YDEGEE. The germline V and J ends were trimmed by 5 bases and 0 bases, with 14 bases remaining between them. The CDR3 protein is CASRSTGGMNTEAFF. The CDR3 DNA reads TGTGCCAGCAGGTCGACGGGGGGGATGAACACTGAAGCTTTCTTT.

This chain links TRBV10-1 with TRBJ2-7, with TRBD2 matching 7 bases. CDR1 is WNHNN and CDR2 is SYGVQD in the germline V gene (reference sequence). The V segment lost 7 bases and the J segment 4 bases; nucleotides outside the gene matches: 13. This CDR3 has 15 amino acids. The CDR3 nucleotides are TGCGCCAGCACCCGAGGCGCGGGAGTTGAGTACGAGCAGTACTTC. This encodes CASTRGAGVEYEQYF.

The rearrangement uses TRBV19 and TRBJ1-1; TRBD1 is a possible D gene (6 bases). Germline values: CDR1 LNHDA, CDR2 SQIVND (reference sequence). This CDR3 is 15 amino acids long. The V gene lost 3 bases and the J gene lost 8 bases, with 19 bases spanning the gap. The CDR3 nucleotides read TGTGCCAGTAGTATGGTAGGACAGCCAAATCGAGAAGCTTTCTTT. Amino acids: CASSMVGQPNREAFF.

This chain joins TRBV5-4 and TRBJ2-3; D not resolved. The CDR3 runs to 15 residues. The V end was cut by 3 bases, the J end by 1 base, with 12 bases between. Germline values: CDR1 SGHNT, CDR2 YYREEE (reference sequence). The CDR3 DNA is TGTGCCAGCAGCTCCTATTCGGCTGGCACAGATACGCAGTATTTT. Protein product: CASSSYSAGTDTQYF.

This chain uses TRBV4-1 with TRBJ2-5, with D hard to call. The CDR3 runs 14 residues. Deletions cut 0 bases from V and 4 bases from J, with 9 bases between. From germline, CDR1 is MGHRA and CDR2 YSYEKL. CDR3 nucleotides: TGCGCCAGCAGCCAAGATCAAATCCGAGAGACCCAGTACTTC. It codes for CASSQDQIRETQYF.

V gene TRBV2 combines with J gene TRBJ1-3; D uncertain. V lost 0 bases and J lost 1, with 4 bases in between. The CDR3 sequence is 14 residues long. CDR1 is SNHLY, CDR2 FYNNEI, per germline. In DNA form, the CDR3 reads TGTGCCAGCAGTGAAGCAGGGTCTGGAAACACCATATATTTT. Translated: CASSEAGSGNTIYF.

The chain couples TRBV9 to TRBJ2-6; 9 positions match TRBD1. This CDR3 has 18 residues. V shed 4 bases, J shed 0 bases, and the junction held 8 bases outside the gene matches. The germline CDR1 and CDR2 sequences are SGDLS and YYNGEE. The CDR3 loop reads CASSTIPGQGSGANVLTF. The CDR3 DNA reads TGTGCCAGCAGCACAATTCCGGGACAGGGCTCTGGGGCCAACGTCCTGACTTTC.

The chain recombines TRBV9 with TRBJ2-3; tentative D call: TRBD1 (5 bases). The CDR3 extends over 13 amino acids. Germline V gene sequence: CDR1 SGDLS, CDR2 YYNGEE. Trimming stripped 2 bases from V and 7 bases from J, with 11 bases between. The CDR3 DNA sequence: TGTGCCAGCAGCGTGGACATCGACAATACGCAGTATTTT. Protein product: CASSVDIDNTQYF.

This chain uses TRBV9 with TRBJ1-2, with 8 bases that match TRBD1. Unmatched junction bases numbered 2, after V lost 0 bases and J lost 7 bases. This CDR3 has 13 residues. Germline lookup yields CDR1 SGDLS and CDR2 YYNGEE. CDR3 nucleotide sequence: TGTGCCAGCAGCGTAGGTGACAGGGGTGGCTACACCTTC. This codes for CASSVGDRGGYTF.

The V and J genes are TRBV13 and TRBJ1-2; 10 bases agree with TRBD1. The trim removed 2 bases at V and 7 bases at J, leaving 7 bases unmatched. The CDR3 consists of 15 residues. Germline V gene lookup returns CDR1 PRHDT and CDR2 FYEKMQ (reference sequence). In DNA form, the CDR3 reads TGTGCCAGCAGCTTAAGGCCCGGGACAGGGGTTGGCTACACCTTC. Its translation: CASSLRPGTGVGYTF.

The CDR3 sequence: CASSLSTAFQETQYF. CDR3 coding DNA: TGTGCCAGCAGCCTGTCGACAGCCTTCCAAGAGACCCAGTACTTC. The J gene is TRBJ2-5, the V gene TRBV7-2; the D gene is possibly TRBD1 (5 bases). From germline, CDR1 is SGHTA and CDR2 FQGNSA. The CDR3 consists of 15 residues. V lost 5 bases, J lost 1 base, and 14 bases lay in between.

This sequence joins TRBV19 and TRBJ2-7; 8 nucleotides agree with TRBD2. The trim removed 5 bases at V and 2 bases at J, leaving 8 bases unmatched. In germline, CDR1 is LNHDA, CDR2 SQIVND (reference sequence). The CDR3 length is 15 residues. CDR3 sequence: CASSFTSGITYEQYF. The DNA for the CDR3 is TGTGCCAGTAGTTTCACTAGCGGAATTACCTACGAGCAGTACTTC. The variable domain in full, completed from reference TRBV19 and TRBJ2-7, reads DGGITQSPKYLFRKEGQNVTLSCEQNLNHDAMYWYRQDPGQGLRLIYYSQIVNDFQKGDIAEGYSVSREKKESFPLTVTSAQKNPTAFYLCASSFTSGITYEQYFGPGTRLTVT.

The genes are TRBV5-5 and TRBJ2-7; no clear D. This CDR3 spans 12 amino acids. The V end was cut by 4 bases, the J end by 3 bases, with 8 bases between. Germline V gives CDR1 SGHKS, CDR2 YYEKEE (reference sequence). The CDR3 DNA reads as TGTGCCAGCAGCGAGCCGGACTACGAGCAGTACTTC. Its translation: CASSEPDYEQYF. Drawing the rest from reference TRBV5-5 and TRBJ2-7, the complete variable domain is DAGVTQSPTHLIKTRGQQVTLRCSPISGHKSVSWYQQVLGQGPQFIFQYYEKEERGRGNFPDRFSARQFPNYSSELNVNALLLGDSALYLCASSEPDYEQYFGPGTRLTVT.

The genes are TRBV4-3 and TRBJ2-7; 8 bases fit TRBD1. Germline V gene sequence: CDR1 LGHNA, CDR2 YSLEER. This CDR3 region has 16 residues. The V segment lost 0 bases and the J segment 0 bases; nucleotides outside the gene matches: 4. The chain's CDR3 is CASSQEWGQDSYEQYF. Written as DNA, the CDR3 is TGCGCCAGCAGCCAAGAGTGGGGACAGGACTCCTACGAGCAGTACTTC.

The V gene is TRBV6-1, the J gene TRBJ2-3, with D hard to call. The CDR3 length is 16 residues. V was shortened by 1 base and J by 1 base, with 12 bases between the two germline ends. The germline V gene encodes CDR1 MNHNS and CDR2 SASEGT. CDR3 DNA: TGTGCCAGCAGTGAAGGGGGTGGTATGGGCACAGATACGCAGTATTTT. As protein: CASSEGGGMGTDTQYF.

With regard to this clone: The same CDR3 arises from other DNA sequences in this sample as well. The gene calls are TRBV5-1 and TRBJ2-3; D is possibly TRBD1 or TRBD2 (5 bases each). V lost 0 bases and J 1 base, leaving 9 bases between the germline ends. Germline-derived CDR1 and CDR2 are SGHRS and YFSETQ. The CDR3 is 15 amino acids. Here the CDR3 reads CASSLGGGGTDTQYF. CDR3 nucleotide sequence: TGCGCCAGCAGCTTGGGTGGGGGAGGCACAGATACGCAGTATTTT.